One and the same sample provided the 30 T cell receptor beta chains below, sequenced in a study of technical replicates of blood from a handful of donors (dated by TCRdb to between 2016 and 2019). The library was built by means of the immunoSEQ multiplex PCR assay. TCRdb retrieved this table from immuneACCESS and kept in-frame rearrangements only. Not all clones are present; in checked studies, unresolved V genes account for under half, and no reason is known for the remainder. The sample records about 75,000 clones, approximately 96% of which are singletons. Of the sample, 0.18% falls within the top ten clones. Sequenced: T cells isolated from PBMCs. The receptors come from a human donor in good health.

The J gene is TRBJ2-7, the V gene TRBV6-4; D remains ambiguous. The CDR3 runs 12 residues. The germline V gene has CDR1 MRHNA and CDR2 SNTAGT. The V and J ends lost 6 bases and 9 bases respectively, with 15 bases between them. This CDR3 reads CASRLGRLRQYF. CDR3 coding DNA: TGTGCCAGCAGATTGGGCAGGTTGAGGCAGTACTTC.

The CDR3 loop is CASSVGEGVVMNTEAFF. The CDR3 nucleotides are TGTGCCAGCAGCGTAGGGGAGGGTGTAGTCATGAACACTGAAGCTTTCTTT. V is TRBV9 and J is TRBJ1-1; D is unresolved. This CDR3 has 17 amino acids. Per germline, CDR1 SGDLS and CDR2 YYNGEE. The V end was cut by 0 bases, the J end by 0 bases, with 15 bases between.

This clone occurred once. V is TRBV4-1 and J is TRBJ1-1, with 7 bases matching TRBD1. Germline CDR1 and CDR2: MGHRA and YSYEKL. V was clipped by 2 bases and J by 4 bases; unmatched bases: 10. The CDR3 is made up of 16 amino acids. CDR3 nucleotide sequence: TGCGCCAGCAGCCAAACAGGGGTCGAAGTGTTCACTGAAGCTTTCTTT. It codes for CASSQTGVEVFTEAFF.

The chain joins TRBV29-1 to TRBJ1-2; possibly TRBD1 for D (5 bases). CDR3 length equals 14 residues. Germline CDR1 and CDR2: SQVTM and ANQGSEA. V lost 3 bases to trimming and J lost 1 base, with 12 bases between them. Written as DNA, the CDR3 is TGCAGCGTTGACTTGGCAGGGCGTAACTATGGCTACACCTTC. This encodes CSVDLAGRNYGYTF.

This clone was seen just once. The V gene is TRBV15, the J gene TRBJ1-1; 8 bases match TRBD1. Germline CDR1 LNHNV, CDR2 YYDKDF (reference sequence). The junction had 7 bases not matched to a gene; V was cut back by 3 bases and J by 4 bases. The CDR3 contains 15 residues. The CDR3 DNA is TGTGCCACCAGCAGGGACAGGGTGGGGGGCACTGAAGCTTTCTTT. It specifies CATSRDRVGGTEAFF.

This clone has a single count. This chain joins TRBV5-1 and TRBJ2-7; tentative D call: TRBD1 (5 bases). The germline V gene has CDR1 SGHRS and CDR2 YFSETQ. This CDR3 spans 15 amino acids. Trimming pared 6 bases from V and 0 bases from J, leaving 16 bases between. CDR3 DNA sequence: TGCGCCAGCAAAACCAGGGCCGGAAGCTCCTACGAGCAGTACTTC. Translation: CASKTRAGSSYEQYF. Full variable domain (rest looked up from reference TRBV5-1 and TRBJ2-7): KAGVTQTPRYLIKTRGQQVTLSCSPISGHRSVSWYQQTPGQGLQFLFEYFSETQRNKGNFPGRFSGRQFSNSRSEMNVSTLELGDSALYLCASKTRAGSSYEQYFGPGTRLTVT.

The genes are TRBV23-1 and TRBJ2-5, with a tentative D call TRBD1 (5 bases). TRBV23-1 is flagged as an ORF with uncertain function. The CDR3 has 15 amino acids. The V gene lost 0 bases and the J gene lost 3 bases, with 11 bases spanning the gap. The CDR3 sequence: CASSQSGLGKETQYF. The CDR3 DNA sequence: TGCGCCAGCAGTCAATCGGGGCTGGGTAAAGAGACCCAGTACTTC.

V gene TRBV7-8 combines with J gene TRBJ1-1, with TRBD1 matching over 9 bases. The CDR3 has 17 amino acids. Per the germline V gene, CDR1 is SGHVS and CDR2 is FQNEAQ. J gave up 4 bases and V 5 bases, and 14 bases lay outside the gene matches. CDR3 loop: CASSVVTGGFLGTEAFF. The CDR3 DNA follows: TGTGCCAGCAGCGTCGTGACAGGGGGATTCTTAGGCACTGAAGCTTTCTTT.

V gene TRBV6-5 combines with J gene TRBJ1-5; 7 nucleotides align to TRBD1. Unmatched junction bases numbered 7, after V lost 6 bases and J lost 5 bases. The CDR3 is 14 amino acids. Germline CDR1 MNHEY, CDR2 SVGAGI. As DNA, the CDR3 is TGTGCCAGCAGCTGGGACAGCAATTATCAGCCCCAGCATTTT. As protein: CASSWDSNYQPQHF.

This sequence joins TRBV9 and TRBJ2-1, with D hard to call. Germline CDR1 SGDLS, CDR2 YYNGEE. Deletions cut 3 bases from V and 7 bases from J, with 17 bases between. This CDR3 has 15 residues. The CDR3 spells CASSASVGSRNEQFF. The CDR3 DNA sequence: TGTGCCAGCAGCGCGAGTGTAGGTTCCAGGAATGAGCAGTTCTTC.

This sequence joins TRBV30 and TRBJ1-5; tentatively, D is TRBD1 (5 bases). V lost 1 base to trimming and J lost 4 bases, with 11 bases between them. CDR1 is GTSNPN, CDR2 SVGIG, per germline (reference sequence). This CDR3 comprises 14 residues. The CDR3 region is CAWSGGLRNQPQHF. The CDR3 DNA reads as TGTGCCTGGAGTGGGGGACTCCGGAATCAGCCCCAGCATTTT.

The chain recombines TRBV20-1 with TRBJ1-1; D is unresolved. Germline loops: CDR1 DFQATT, CDR2 SNEGSKA (reference sequence). V lost 8 bases to trimming and J lost 4 bases, with 11 bases between them. The CDR3 totals 11 residues. This chain's CDR3 is CSTLEGTEAFF. The CDR3 DNA is TGCAGTACACTAGAGGGCACTGAAGCTTTCTTT.

This clone was counted a few times. V usage is TRBV6-5 and J usage is TRBJ1-1; D is possibly TRBD1 (5 bases). The germline CDR1 and CDR2 sequences are MNHEY and SVGAGI. The CDR3 loop spans 15 amino acids. Trimming left V 2 bases short and J 1 base short, with 11 bases between. CDR3 DNA sequence: TGTGCCAGCAGTTACGATCAGGGTCGGAACACTGAAGCTTTCTTT. It encodes CASSYDQGRNTEAFF.

The chain carries TRBV18 and TRBJ2-1; D not resolved. Trimming stripped 0 bases from V and 5 bases from J, with 11 bases between. CDR3 length equals 15 residues. Germline V gene data show CDR1 as KGHSH and CDR2 as LQKENI. CDR3 residues: CASSPPSRRNNEQFF. In DNA form, the CDR3 reads TGTGCCAGCTCACCACCGTCACGCAGGAACAATGAGCAGTTCTTC.

The chain employs TRBV9 and TRBJ2-3, with a tentative D call TRBD1 (5 bases). Germline V gene data show CDR1 as SGDLS and CDR2 as YYNGEE. The V and J ends lost 0 bases and 0 bases respectively, with 11 bases between them. This CDR3 has 16 residues. The DNA for the CDR3 is TGTGCCAGCAGCGTAGGTAGGGGCGCTAGCACAGATACGCAGTATTTT. It codes for CASSVGRGASTDTQYF.

The chain recombines TRBV7-6 with TRBJ2-3; TRBD2 aligns across 10 bases. This CDR3 region has 14 residues. Looked up from germline, CDR1 is SGHVS and CDR2 is FNYEAQ. Trimming took 6 bases from V and 3 from J; bases not matched to a gene: 3. The CDR3 loop is CASSGLAETDTQYF. CDR3 bases: TGTGCCAGCAGTGGACTAGCGGAAACAGATACGCAGTATTTT. The variable domain in full, with the rest retrieved from reference TRBV7-6 and TRBJ2-3, is GAGVSQSPRYKVTKRGQDVALRCDPISGHVSLYWYRQALGQGPEFLTYFNYEAQQDKSGLPNDRFSAERPEGSISTLTIQRTEQRDSAMYRCASSGLAETDTQYFGPGTRLTVL.

The chain recombines TRBV14 with TRBJ1-1; 7 nucleotides align to TRBD1. V lost 7 bases to trimming and J lost 3 bases; unmatched junction nucleotides: 11. The germline CDR1 and CDR2 sequences are SGHDN and FVKESK. This CDR3 has 15 residues. CDR3 sequence (DNA): TGTGCCAGCACCCCGGGACAGCGGCCGGACACTGAAGCTTTCTTT. Encoded protein: CASTPGQRPDTEAFF.

The table lists this clone with a count of one. V usage is TRBV5-1 and J usage is TRBJ2-5, with D possibly being TRBD2 (6 bases). Between the trimmed V and J ends, which lost 0 bases and 5 bases, there was a span of 11 bases. The CDR3 loop spans 14 amino acids. CDR1 is SGHRS and CDR2 is YFSETQ in the germline V gene. CDR3 residues: CASSLGGNLETQYF. The CDR3 nucleotides are TGCGCCAGCAGCTTGGGCGGGAACCTGGAGACCCAGTACTTC.

This chain joins TRBV5-5 and TRBJ1-1; 8 bases are shared with TRBD1. Germline V CDR1 and CDR2: SGHKS, YYEKEE (reference sequence). Germline trimming cut 0 bases from V and 0 bases from J; bases unmatched to any gene: 4. CDR3 length equals 16 residues. In nucleotides, the CDR3 is TGTGCCAGCAGCTTGGGGACAGGGACCTTGAACACTGAAGCTTTCTTT. As protein: CASSLGTGTLNTEAFF.

The chain links TRBV28 to TRBJ2-3, with a tentative D call TRBD1 (5 bases). Trimming removed 1 base from V and 0 bases from J, with 11 bases in between. CDR1 and CDR2 from the germline V gene are MDHEN and SYDVKM. This CDR3 is 16 amino acids long. The CDR3 loop reads CASSLYQGTSTDTQYF. For the CDR3, the DNA is TGTGCCAGCAGTTTATATCAGGGAACTAGCACAGATACGCAGTATTTT.

The chain has TRBV5-5 and TRBJ1-2, with D tentatively TRBD1 (5 bases). Trimming took 0 bases from V and 8 from J, leaving 11 bases between them. Per germline, CDR1 SGHKS and CDR2 YYEKEE (reference sequence). This CDR3 is built from 13 residues. The DNA of the CDR3 is TGTGCCAGCAGCTTGGCACAGGAGAGGGGCTACACCTTC. It is translated as CASSLAQERGYTF.

The J gene is TRBJ2-3, the V gene TRBV2; D may be TRBD2 (5 bases). The CDR3 has 13 amino acids. Germline V gives CDR1 SNHLY, CDR2 FYNNEI. V was trimmed by 5 bases and J by 1 base, leaving 7 bases between them. The CDR3 protein is CASSNGGTDTQYF. The DNA for the CDR3 is TGTGCCAGCAGTAACGGGGGCACAGATACGCAGTATTTT.

This clone was found once. This chain uses TRBV19 with TRBJ1-2; D gene uncertain. The germline CDR1 and CDR2 sequences are LNHDA and SQIVND (reference sequence). The V end lost 8 bases, the J end lost 4 bases, and 11 bases lay between the germline ends. The CDR3 extends over 12 amino acids. The CDR3 bases are TGTGCCAGTCTATTAGATGGCTATGGCTACACCTTC. It is translated as CASLLDGYGYTF.

This CDR3 reads CASSSGVIISPLHF. CDR3 nucleotide sequence: TGTGCCAGCAGTTCGGGGGTGATAATTTCACCCCTCCACTTT. V gene TRBV28 combines with J gene TRBJ1-6, with D possibly matching TRBD1 (5 bases). Germline assignment: CDR1 MDHEN and CDR2 SYDVKM. The CDR3 sequence is 14 residues long. The ends were cut back, 4 bases at V and 9 bases at J, with 13 bases in the middle.

The sample holds one count of this clone. The chain joins TRBV7-8 to TRBJ1-1; D gene uncertain. V was clipped by 5 bases and J by 1 base, with 11 bases between them. Germline V lookup: CDR1 SGHVS, CDR2 FQNEAQ. The CDR3 totals 14 residues. The CDR3 nucleotides read TGTGCCAGCAGCCCCGGACGGGAGAACACTGAAGCTTTCTTT. Its protein is CASSPGRENTEAFF.

The chain couples TRBV6-6 to TRBJ1-1; a possible D gene is TRBD1 (5 bases). This CDR3 region has 11 residues. Germline V lookup: CDR1 MNHNY, CDR2 SVGAGI (reference sequence). The V gene lost 5 bases and the J gene lost 4 bases, with 5 bases spanning the gap. DNA for the CDR3: TGTGCCAGCAGTCAGGGCACTGAAGCTTTCTTT. As protein: CASSQGTEAFF.

This clone has a single count. V usage is TRBV11-3 and J usage is TRBJ2-5, with 7 bases identical to TRBD2. Trimming at V came to 5 bases and at J to 4 bases, leaving 10 bases not matched to a gene. This CDR3 region has 15 residues. CDR1 and CDR2 from the germline V gene are SGHNT and YENEEA. The CDR3 loop is CASSLGTTSIETQYF. The CDR3 region has the DNA TGTGCCAGCAGCCTAGGGACTACTTCGATAGAGACCCAGTACTTC.

The V and J genes are TRBV11-2 and TRBJ1-2; no definite D call. The CDR3 extends over 14 amino acids. Germline values: CDR1 SGHAT, CDR2 FQNNGV. V gave up 3 bases and J gave up 1 base, with 9 bases separating them. The CDR3 nucleotides are TGTGCCAGCAGCTTCGGAGGGAGTAACTATGGCTACACCTTC. Amino acids: CASSFGGSNYGYTF.

The genes are TRBV6-4 and TRBJ2-7, with a tentative D call TRBD2 (6 bases). V was pared by 1 base and J by 0 bases, with 10 bases between. This CDR3 has 15 residues. Germline lookup yields CDR1 MRHNA and CDR2 SNTAGT. CDR3 sequence: CASSDFAGPSYEQYF. The DNA of the CDR3 is TGTGCCAGCAGTGACTTTGCGGGGCCCTCCTACGAGCAGTACTTC.

This chain joins TRBV7-9 and TRBJ1-4; 10 nucleotides align to TRBD1. CDR3 size: 15 residues. The V gene end was trimmed by 5 bases and the J gene end by 8 bases; junction bases not matched to a gene: 8. Looked up from germline, CDR1 is SEHNR and CDR2 is FQNEAQ (reference sequence). CDR3 amino acids: CASSQGDRGEEKLFF. CDR3 in DNA: TGTGCCAGCAGCCAGGGGGACAGGGGAGAGGAAAAACTGTTTTTT.